This TCR beta chain was identified during a study of metastatic and nonmetastatic thyroid tumors. At the level of the study: Repertoire data that came from the blood and tumor or nodule tissue of malignant and benign thyroid patients were compared.

The CDR3 has 15 amino acids. The V end was cut by 2 bases, the J end by 5 bases, with 16 bases between. The germline gives CDR1 SGHRS, CDR2 YFSETQ. Methods used by the authors: The study took CDR3 differences across clinicopathological groups and made a distant-metastasis classifier for papillary thyroid cancer from them. TCRdb re-analyzed the PCR reads through MiXCR. Clone size and V and J calls follow TCRdb, not the original study. Of 3,300 or so clones in the sample, roughly a quarter were seen once. Each patient came to thyroid surgery without any prior treatment (of any kind). Comments on this clone: Its antigen is as yet unknown.

Overall study findings and caveats: Malignant thyroid tumors reportedly exceeded benign nodules significantly in TCR beta diversity, with the difference appearing in blood and tumor.

This chain uses TRBV5-1 with TRBJ1-2; no firm D call. Sample: tumor tissue. The receptor's source is a female donor with papillary thyroid cancer or a benign thyroid nodule (not recorded which). Some clones in this sample may be carry-over from other donors' samples. For the CDR3, the DNA is TGCGCCAGCAGCTTATACATATCCGGGAGTTATGGCTACACCTTC. This sequence encodes CASSLYISGSYGYTF. The whole variable domain, filled in from reference TRBV5-1 and TRBJ1-2, reads KAGVTQTPRYLIKTRGQQVTLSCSPISGHRSVSWYQQTPGQGLQFLFEYFSETQRNKGNFPGRFSGRQFSNSRSEMNVSTLELGDSALYLCASSLYISGSYGYTFGSGTRLTVV.